This TCR beta chain originates from a study of blood T cell repertoires in COVID-19. The CDR3 loop spans 17 amino acids. The V end was cut by 2 bases, the J end by 0 bases, with 15 bases between. Germline CDR1 SGHTS, CDR2 YDEGEE. The repertoire was sequenced with immunoSEQ multiplex PCR; TCRdb's copy has only in-frame clones and lacks some. The sample includes about 230,000 clones, about nine tenths of them seen just once. V usage is TRBV5-8 and J usage is TRBJ1-5, with a tentative D call TRBD1 (6 bases). Sequencing used peripheral blood. This receptor was identified in a man in his fifties or sixties with COVID-19, enrolled during active disease. The CDR3 nucleotides are TGTGCCAGCAGCTTAGACAGGTATACTGATAGCAATCAGCCCCAGCATTTT. Protein product: CASSLDRYTDSNQPQHF.